Presented here are 15 T cell receptor beta chains from one specimen sequenced in a study of control samples from healthy donors and cancer patients. Sequencing used immunoSEQ multiplex PCR; TCRdb keeps in-frame clones, though not all of them. This table holds around 100,000 clones, 85% to 90% found once. Material: PBMCs. The receptors here all came from a man between 60 and 70 years old with lung cancer.

This clone was picked up one time. A junction boundary mismatches the germline segment, possibly from a read error. This chain uses TRBV5-1 with TRBJ2-2, with unresolved D. The germline CDR1 and CDR2 sequences are SGHRS and YFSETQ. The CDR3 consists of 16 residues. Here the CDR3 reads CASSLDLIFNTEELFF. CDR3 DNA: TGCGCCAGCAGCTTGGACCTTATCTTTAACACCGAGGAGCTGTTTTTT.

This rearrangement joins TRBV9 to TRBJ2-1, with TRBD2 as a possible D gene (5 bases). This CDR3 is built from 15 residues. V was pared by 0 bases and J by 5 bases, with 12 bases between. Per the germline V gene, CDR1 is SGDLS and CDR2 is YYNGEE. The CDR3 reads CASSVGPGGDNEQFF. The CDR3 DNA sequence: TGTGCCAGCAGCGTAGGCCCAGGAGGTGACAATGAGCAGTTCTTC.

The J gene is TRBJ2-1, the V gene TRBV6-4; 9 bases match TRBD1. The V segment lost 2 bases and the J segment 7 bases; nucleotides outside the gene matches: 6. CDR3 size: 15 residues. Germline CDR1 reads MRHNA; CDR2 reads SNTAGT. The CDR3 region is CASSDQQGAGNEQFF. The CDR3 region has the DNA TGTGCCAGCAGTGACCAACAGGGGGCCGGAAATGAGCAGTTCTTC.

The table lists this clone with a few counts. This sequence joins TRBV20-1 and TRBJ2-7; the D call may be TRBD1 or TRBD2 (5 bases each). CDR1 DFQATT and CDR2 SNEGSKA come from the germline V gene (reference sequence). Trimming took off 7 bases at V and 5 bases at J, with 12 bases between the two ends. The CDR3 extends over 11 amino acids. In DNA form, the CDR3 reads TGCAGTGTGGAAGGGACCGACGAGCAGTACTTC. It encodes CSVEGTDEQYF.

The rearrangement uses TRBV29-1 and TRBJ1-2; D remains ambiguous. CDR1 is SQVTM and CDR2 is ANQGSEA in the germline V gene. V lost 7 bases and J lost 10, with 13 bases in between. There are 10 residues in the CDR3. The CDR3 coding sequence is TGCAGCGCTTTAAGTGGCAACTACACCTTC. This translates into CSALSGNYTF.

The chain joins TRBV18 to TRBJ1-4; tentatively, D is TRBD1 (6 bases). The V and J ends lost 6 bases and 8 bases respectively, with 13 bases between them. The CDR3 length is 13 residues. Germline V CDR1 and CDR2: KGHSH, LQKENI. The CDR3 bases are TGTGCCAGCTCCCAGGACAGAAACGAAAAACTGTTTTTT. It encodes CASSQDRNEKLFF.

J is TRBJ1-1 and V is TRBV30, with D possibly being TRBD1 (5 bases). The germline V gene has CDR1 GTSNPN and CDR2 SVGIG (reference sequence). V gave up 2 bases and J gave up 10 bases, with 14 bases separating them. This CDR3 spans 12 amino acids. CDR3 in DNA: TGTGCCTGGAGTAGCGGCCAGGGTGGAGCTTTCTTT. Encoded protein: CAWSSGQGGAFF.

This chain connects TRBV29-1 to TRBJ1-1; D call uncertain. V shed 7 bases and J shed 4 bases, with 13 bases lying between them. Germline V gene data show CDR1 as SQVTM and CDR2 as ANQGSEA. The CDR3 is made up of 12 amino acids. The CDR3 nucleotides read TGCAGCGCGCGACGACCCGTCACTGAAGCTTTCTTT. It encodes CSARRPVTEAFF. Full variable domain (missing parts from reference TRBV29-1 and TRBJ1-1): SAVISQKPSRDICQRGTSLTIQCQVDSQVTMMFWYRQQPGQSLTLIATANQGSEATYESGFVIDKFPISRPNLTFSTLTVSNMSPEDSSIYLCSARRPVTEAFFGQGTRLTVV.

This chain connects TRBV27 to TRBJ1-2, with D possibly TRBD1 on 5 matching bases. V lost 6 bases and J 5 bases, leaving 16 bases between the germline ends. The germline V gene encodes CDR1 MNHEY and CDR2 SMNVEV (reference sequence). CDR3 length: 14 amino acids. CDR3 in amino acids: CASSPAGGRYGYTF. Written as DNA, the CDR3 is TGTGCCAGCAGCCCCGCCGGGGGAAGGTATGGCTACACCTTC.

In its sample, this clone was seen once. The chain's CDR3 is CASSPRGGVVNTGELFF. DNA of the CDR3: TGTGCCAGCAGCCCGCGTGGGGGGGTGGTGAACACCGGGGAGCTGTTTTTT. The chain recombines TRBV5-4 with TRBJ2-2; 7 bases match TRBD2. Germline V gene lookup returns CDR1 SGHNT and CDR2 YYREEE (reference sequence). V was pared by 4 bases and J by 1 base, with 10 bases of the junction left unmatched. This CDR3 spans 17 amino acids.

This clone was seen a handful of times. This chain uses TRBV5-5 with TRBJ1-4, with 12 bases that match TRBD1. This CDR3 has 15 residues. J lost 8 bases, V lost 4 bases, and 6 bases had no gene match. Per the germline V gene, CDR1 is SGHKS and CDR2 is YYEKEE (reference sequence). DNA for the CDR3: TGTGCCAGCAGCCCCGCCGGGACAGGGGGCGAAAAACTGTTTTTT. It yields the protein CASSPAGTGGEKLFF.

This chain uses TRBV9 with TRBJ2-2; tentative D call: TRBD1 (5 bases). The germline CDR1 and CDR2 sequences are SGDLS and YYNGEE. This CDR3 is built from 15 residues. Trimming stripped 2 bases from V and 1 base from J, with 9 bases between. Here the CDR3 reads CASSVRVQNTGELFF. CDR3 DNA: TGTGCCAGCAGCGTCAGGGTTCAGAACACCGGGGAGCTGTTTTTT.

The sample holds a few counts of this clone. The rearrangement uses TRBV6-5 and TRBJ1-1; D may be TRBD1 (6 bases). The V and J ends lost 2 bases and 4 bases respectively, with 11 bases between them. The germline V gene has CDR1 MNHEY and CDR2 SVGAGI. This CDR3 contains 14 residues. The CDR3 sequence: CASSYDRGTTEAFF. Written as DNA, the CDR3 is TGTGCCAGCAGTTACGATAGGGGGACCACTGAAGCTTTCTTT.

The rearrangement joins TRBV6-1 to TRBJ1-2; D is perhaps TRBD1 (6 bases). This CDR3 region has 17 residues. CDR1 is MNHNS and CDR2 is SASEGT in the germline V gene. The germline V and J ends were trimmed by 4 bases and 8 bases, with 26 bases remaining between them. The CDR3 here is CASSAYRDTPYLRGYTF. CDR3 nucleotide sequence: TGTGCCAGCAGTGCTTACCGGGACACACCGTACCTCCGAGGCTACACCTTC.

This sequence joins TRBV27 and TRBJ2-2, with 9 bases that match TRBD2. CDR1 MNHEY and CDR2 SMNVEV come from the germline V gene (reference sequence). This CDR3 region has 17 residues. CDR3 sequence reads: CPTSSDTRGGRTGELFF. DNA of the CDR3: TGTCCCACCAGTTCAGACACGCGGGGGGGCCGGACCGGGGAGCTGTTTTTT.